This T cell receptor beta chain was documented in a study of blood T cell repertoires in COVID-19. Overall study: Sources were T cells, B-cell-depleted T cells, or PBMCs; the material itself was cDNA or gDNA.

The age range of participants was about 18 to 100 years, with residence in some 25 US areas. Cohort 3 recovered donors had two negative PCRs, clearance, or symptom resolution. Germline V gene data show CDR1 as MNHEY and CDR2 as SVGAGI. The CDR3 is 12 amino acids. In the study's own analysis: Reference gene primer amplification gave estimated nucleated cell counts. Using immunoSEQ multiplex PCR, the repertoire was profiled, and TCRdb retains in-frame clones only, with some absent. Clone size and V and J calls were adopted from that table, with D and trimming inferred from the DNA. The sample has some 260,000 clones; around 90% are singletons.

This TCR came from a woman between 18 and 30 years old who had recovered from COVID-19. The V gene is TRBV6-5, the J gene TRBJ2-1; TRBD2 agrees at 9 bases. The sample comprised PBMCs or T cells enriched from blood (not recorded which). CDR3 in amino acids: CAVAGGYNEQFF. The CDR3 DNA is TGTGCGGTGGCGGGAGGGTATAATGAGCAGTTCTTC.